This TCR beta chain was captured by sequencing in a study of blood T cell repertoires in COVID-19. Sequencing was performed with immunoSEQ multiplex PCR; in TCRdb, only in-frame clones are kept and a portion is missing. The profile covers some 200,000 clones, with about nine tenths appearing a single time and 3.5% to 4.5% taken by the ten largest. CDR1 and CDR2 (germline): SGDLS, YYNGEE. V lost 3 bases and J 2 bases, leaving 10 bases between the germline ends. This CDR3 comprises 14 residues. Material for sequencing was PBMCs or T cells enriched from blood (not recorded which). The chain uses TRBV9 and TRBJ2-3; unclear D gene. The receptor was derived from a middle-aged woman with acute COVID-19. Written as DNA, the CDR3 is TGTGCCAGCAGCGACTCCCCAAACACAGATACGCAGTATTTT. Protein: CASSDSPNTDTQYF.